Following are 18 T cell receptor beta chains from one sample sequenced in a study of blood T cells in healthy people across ages. Sample-barcoded 5' priming and a J-beta primer mix drove a second PCR of 7 to 11 cycles. TCRdb passed the 5' RACE reads through MiXCR, listing each CDR3 protein once. The sample has approximately 1.5 million distinct CDR3 sequences; roughly 32% are singletons. Material: blood. The origin of the receptors is a woman aged 25 to 45 in good health.

The chain combines TRBV27 with TRBJ2-6; maybe TRBD2 (5 bases). Germline CDR1 MNHEY, CDR2 SMNVEV (reference sequence). CDR3 length: 18 residues. V lost 5 bases, J lost 0 bases, and 17 bases lay in between. CDR3 DNA: TGTGCCAGCAGTCGCCGGACTCTCCCTGACTCTGGGGCCAACGTCCTGACTTTC. Translation gives CASSRRTLPDSGANVLTF.

This clonotype was observed a handful of times. The chain carries TRBV9 and TRBJ1-2; D uncertain. The CDR3 totals 16 residues. In germline, CDR1 is SGDLS, CDR2 YYNGEE. V was pared by 7 bases and J by 2 bases, with 21 bases between. The CDR3 here is CASGPAGIGRNYGYTF. The CDR3 DNA reads TGTGCCAGCGGTCCGGCAGGTATTGGTAGAAACTATGGCTACACCTTC.

The chain joins TRBV6-2 or TRBV6-3 to TRBJ2-7, with a weak D call TRBD1 (6 bases). Trimming removed 6 bases from V and 2 bases from J, with 11 bases in between. CDR3 length: 13 residues. CDR1 and CDR2 (germline): MNHEY, SVGEGT. The CDR3 DNA reads TGTGCCAGCAGGGAACAGGGACCCTACGAGCAGTACTTC. Translating it yields CASREQGPYEQYF.

This clonotype has just a few counts. The chain recombines TRBV10-3 with TRBJ2-5; TRBD2 aligns across 12 bases. The CDR3 sequence is 16 residues long. Losses at the gene ends were 4 bases for V and 5 bases for J; bases not matched to a gene: 8. The germline V gene has CDR1 ENHRY and CDR2 SYGVKD. This chain's CDR3 is CAISVSSGGVWETQYF. Here the CDR3 DNA reads TGTGCCATCAGTGTGTCTAGCGGGGGGGTTTGGGAGACCCAGTACTTC.

The V and J genes are TRBV6-5 and TRBJ2-3; 9 bases align to TRBD2. Germline CDR1 and CDR2: MNHEY and SVGAGI. CDR3 length equals 16 residues. J was trimmed by 2 bases and V by 5 bases; bases with no gene match: 8. The CDR3 region has the DNA TGTGCCAGCAGTAAGGGACTAGCCTTAACCACAGATACGCAGTATTTT. It translates to CASSKGLALTTDTQYF.

The chain recombines TRBV6-5 with TRBJ2-1; no firm D call. The ends were cut back, 0 bases at V and 4 bases at J, with 13 bases in the middle. The CDR3 is 16 amino acids. Germline V gives CDR1 MNHEY, CDR2 SVGAGI. The CDR3 sequence is CASSYSIGETYNEQFF. The DNA of the CDR3 is TGTGCCAGCAGTTACTCGATCGGTGAGACTTACAATGAGCAGTTCTTC.

This clonotype has a count of ten or more. The rearrangement uses TRBV7-9 and TRBJ1-2; D remains ambiguous. Per germline, CDR1 SEHNR and CDR2 FQNEAQ (reference sequence). The CDR3 extends over 14 amino acids. V was cut by 1 base and J by 2 bases, with 8 bases left in between. Written as DNA, the CDR3 is TGTGCCAGCAGCTTAGTGTCAGGAAACTATGGCTACACCTTC. It yields the protein CASSLVSGNYGYTF.

This clonotype was picked up a small number of times. The chain combines TRBV4-2 with TRBJ2-5; D unresolved. The CDR3 loop spans 16 amino acids. Trimming cost V 1 base and J 0 bases, with 12 bases left between them. Germline V gene data show CDR1 as LGHNA and CDR2 as YNFKEQ. This CDR3 is CASSQGSQKYQETQYF. CDR3 in DNA: TGTGCCAGCAGCCAAGGGAGTCAGAAGTACCAAGAGACCCAGTACTTC.

This clonotype was recorded a few times. J is TRBJ2-7 and V is TRBV20-1, with 7 bases aligning to TRBD1. The junction had 11 bases not matched to a gene; V was cut back by 6 bases and J by 0 bases. This CDR3 contains 15 residues. Germline loops: CDR1 DFQATT, CDR2 SNEGSKA (reference sequence). CDR3 region: CSADDGQASSYEQYF. The CDR3 DNA sequence: TGCAGTGCAGACGACGGACAGGCCAGCTCCTACGAGCAGTACTTC.

The chain employs TRBV28 and TRBJ2-7, with D tentatively TRBD1 (6 bases). The V gene lost 5 bases and the J gene lost 2 bases, with 13 bases spanning the gap. The germline gives CDR1 MDHEN, CDR2 SYDVKM. This CDR3 contains 14 residues. CDR3 residues: CASSKTGAPYEQYF. The CDR3 nucleotides are TGTGCCAGCAGTAAGACAGGAGCCCCCTACGAGCAGTACTTC.

The chain links TRBV7-9 to TRBJ2-7; 12 bases line up with TRBD2. Germline V gives CDR1 SEHNR, CDR2 FQNEAQ (reference sequence). With 4 bases clipped from V and 5 bases from J, the junction kept 21 bases outside the gene matches. The CDR3 length is 20 residues. CDR3 sequence (DNA): TGTGCCAGCAGCTCTAGCCCACTCAGGGCTAGCGGGGGGGCCGACCACGAGCAGTACTTC. The encoded protein is CASSSSPLRASGGADHEQYF.

This clonotype was counted only a few times. This chain links TRBV20-1 with TRBJ2-1; 9 bases fit TRBD2. The germline V gene encodes CDR1 DFQATT and CDR2 SNEGSKA (reference sequence). This CDR3 contains 15 residues. For the CDR3, the DNA is TGCAGCGCCCCAGGGAGCGGGGGGCTGTACAATGAGCAGTTCTTC. Protein product: CSAPGSGGLYNEQFF.

V usage is TRBV7-2 and J usage is TRBJ2-5; TRBD2 is a possible D gene (5 bases). The CDR3 covers 13 residues. V lost 7 bases and J lost 2, with 11 bases in between. Germline loops: CDR1 SGHTA, CDR2 FQGNSA. The CDR3 sequence is CASTRTVQETQYF. The CDR3 DNA reads TGTGCCAGCACTAGGACTGTGCAAGAGACCCAGTACTTC.

V is TRBV20-1 and J is TRBJ2-5, with TRBD2 identical over 13 bases. The germline CDR1 and CDR2 sequences are DFQATT and SNEGSKA (reference sequence). This CDR3 has 19 residues. V lost 0 bases, J lost 0 bases, and 10 bases stayed unmatched. CDR3 bases: TGCAGTGCTAGAGATCTCGGACTAGCGGGAGAAGGGGACCAAGAGACCCAGTACTTC. It translates to CSARDLGLAGEGDQETQYF.

The V gene is TRBV3-1, the J gene TRBJ1-2; D may be TRBD1 (5 bases). Germline V gene lookup returns CDR1 LGHDT and CDR2 YNNKEL (reference sequence). V lost 2 bases and J lost 7, with 8 bases in between. CDR3 length: 12 residues. The CDR3 reads CASSQKGVGYTF. Here the CDR3 DNA reads TGTGCCAGCAGCCAAAAAGGGGTTGGCTACACCTTC.

In its sample, this clonotype was seen once. The J gene is TRBJ2-1, the V gene TRBV12-3 or TRBV12-4; D possibly corresponds to TRBD2 (6 bases). With 8 bases removed from V and 0 bases from J, the gap between germline ends came to 17 bases. The CDR3 runs to 16 residues. CDR3 amino acids: CASRSVEGSSYNEQFF. CDR3 in DNA: TGTGCCAGCCGCTCCGTGGAGGGAAGCTCCTACAATGAGCAGTTCTTC.

The V call is TRBV25-1, the J call TRBJ2-3, with D perhaps given as TRBD1 or TRBD2 (5 bases each). The V end was cut by 4 bases, the J end by 4 bases, with 21 bases between. CDR3 length: 17 residues. Germline values: CDR1 MGHDK, CDR2 SYGVNS. This chain's CDR3 is CASSAWDVALGADTQYF. CDR3 DNA: TGTGCCAGCAGTGCTTGGGACGTAGCTCTGGGCGCAGATACGCAGTATTTT.

The chain couples TRBV5-1 to TRBJ2-3, with 8 bases matching TRBD1. The CDR3 is made up of 16 amino acids. Trimming took 1 base from V and 2 from J; bases not matched to a gene: 6. Germline V CDR1 and CDR2: SGHRS, YFSETQ. The CDR3 DNA follows: TGCGCCAGCAGCTTGACAGGACAGGGCCCCACAGATACGCAGTATTTT. Translated, it gives CASSLTGQGPTDTQYF.